This T cell receptor beta chain was captured in a study of vaccination effects on CD4 cells after COVID-19. On this clone itself: As yet, its antigen is unknown.

Only in-frame clones appear in the TCRdb table, and some are missing; sequencing was by immunoSEQ multiplex PCR. The repertoire has 30,000 to 45,000 clones, roughly 70% of them found once; the top ten carry approximately 22%. Under the ViraFEST assay, PBMC were stimulated with viral peptide pools so that antigen-specific CD4+ T cells expanded. Sequencing was performed afterwards. Isolating CD4+ T cells followed more than 9 days of culture. The vaccine recipients had no prior SARS-CoV-2 infection, with negative nucleocapsid antibodies. The specimen comprised CD4+ T cells from PBMCs cultured with SARS-CoV-2 spike peptides, sampled before COVID-19 vaccination. The sequence was collected from a human donor who received a COVID-19 vaccine.

This CDR3 is CASSLGQGRDEQYF. CDR3 in DNA: TGCGCCAGCAGCTTGGGACAGGGTCGCGACGAGCAGTACTTC. This chain joins TRBV5-1 and TRBJ2-7; 7 positions match TRBD1. Germline CDR1 reads SGHRS; CDR2 reads YFSETQ. This CDR3 has 14 residues. V lost 0 bases, J lost 5 bases, and 5 bases stayed unmatched. Filled out from reference TRBV5-1 and TRBJ2-7, the complete variable domain reads KAGVTQTPRYLIKTRGQQVTLSCSPISGHRSVSWYQQTPGQGLQFLFEYFSETQRNKGNFPGRFSGRQFSNSRSEMNVSTLELGDSALYLCASSLGQGRDEQYFGPGTRLTVT.